A single sample gave rise to the 29 T cell receptor beta chains below, sequenced in a study of T cell clonality in common variable immunodeficiency. The protocol was immunoSEQ multiplex PCR, while the TCRdb copy is restricted to in-frame clones and leaves out a portion. The profile covers about 37,000 clones, none occurring a single time. The sample was peripheral blood mononuclear cells. These receptors were taken from a person between 18 and 75 years old in good health.

This clone was seen ten or more times. The read is 3 residues too short to cover the CDR3 end, so that end is filled in from the germline J gene. This chain uses TRBV19 with TRBJ2-3; TRBD2 agrees at 7 bases. This CDR3 contains 15 residues. With V trimmed by 6 bases and J by 2 bases, 8 bases remained unmatched. Germline V gene sequence: CDR1 LNHDA, CDR2 SQIVND (reference sequence). The part of the CDR3 DNA that was read is TGTGCCAGTAGCTACAGCGGGATTATCACAGATACG. It specifies CASSYSGIITDT. The whole CDR3 protein is CASSYSGIITDTQYF.

This clone was counted between two and nine times. Coverage ceases 3 residues before the CDR3 finishes, and the germline J gene fills in the end. The gene calls are TRBV5-5 and TRBJ2-5; TRBD1 matches at 11 bases. Germline V CDR1 and CDR2: SGHKS, YYEKEE (reference sequence). The CDR3 consists of 15 residues. V was clipped by 6 bases and J by 5 bases; unmatched bases: 9. The part of the CDR3 DNA that was read is TGTGCCAGCATCCCCGGGACAGGGGGTCGGGAGACC. The encoded protein is CASIPGTGGRET. The complete CDR3 sequence is CASIPGTGGRETQYF.

The sample holds many counts of this clone. With the read ending 3 residues before the CDR3 end, the germline J gene is used to fill in that end. This rearrangement joins TRBV5-1 to TRBJ1-2, with 7 bases identical to TRBD1. Trimming cost V 1 base and J 0 bases; bases outside gene matches: 15. Germline V gene data show CDR1 as SGHRS and CDR2 as YFSETQ. The CDR3 extends over 19 amino acids. Here the CDR3 reads CASSLPMTSGTASNYGYTF. Partial CDR3 DNA: TGCGCCAGCAGCTTGCCCATGACGAGCGGGACAGCATCTAACTATGGC.

The sample holds a few counts of this clone. The sequenced fragment ends 3 residues before the CDR3 boundary, so the rest is inferred from the germline J gene. The genes are TRBV27 and TRBJ2-5; D might be TRBD1 (5 bases). Trimming took off 0 bases at V and 6 bases at J, with 14 bases between the two ends. This CDR3 is built from 15 residues. Germline-derived CDR1 and CDR2 are MNHEY and SMNVEV (reference sequence). The CDR3 region is CASSLSSRDGQTQYF. The CDR3 DNA, read in part, is TGTGCCAGCAGTTTATCGAGCAGGGATGGTCAGACC.

In this sample, this clone turned up many times. The read terminates 3 residues before the CDR3 end, so the remaining end is supplied by the germline J gene. The chain carries TRBV7-2 and TRBJ2-7; 10 bases align to TRBD2. Germline V gene data show CDR1 as SGHTA and CDR2 as FQGNSA. This CDR3 contains 15 residues. Unmatched junction bases numbered 11, after V lost 6 bases and J lost 6 bases. The sequenced CDR3 bases are TGTGCCAGCAGACCGGGGACTAGCGCCTCCACCGAG. Its protein product is CASRPGTSASTE. The CDR3 reads in full as CASRPGTSASTEQYF.

The sample holds many counts of this clone. Coverage ceases 3 residues before the CDR3 finishes, and the germline J gene fills in the end. The chain joins TRBV7-9 to TRBJ2-1; 7 bases match TRBD2. The germline gives CDR1 SEHNR, CDR2 FQNEAQ (reference sequence). J gave up 9 bases and V 6 bases, and 11 bases lay outside the gene matches. CDR3 size: 14 residues. Incomplete CDR3 DNA: TGTGCCAGCAGACAAGGACTAGTATTTGGTGAG. Protein sequence: CASRQGLVFGE. From start to end, the CDR3 is CASRQGLVFGEQFF.

The sample holds many counts of this clone. The read comes to an end 3 residues before the CDR3 does, leaving the germline J gene to fill in the end. The V and J genes are TRBV7-2 and TRBJ1-3, with TRBD1 matching 9 bases. The CDR3 spans 15 residues. Germline V gives CDR1 SGHTA, CDR2 FQGNSA. The V and J ends lost 4 bases and 4 bases, in that order; junction bases with no gene match: 5. CDR3 sequence: CASSYGQGTGNTIYF. The sequenced CDR3 bases are TGTGCCAGCAGCTACGGACAGGGGACGGGAAACACC.

This clone showed up many times. The CDR3 is cut off 3 residues early in the read; its end comes from the germline J gene. V is TRBV6-4 and J is TRBJ2-7, with D maybe TRBD1 (5 bases). The germline V gene encodes CDR1 MRHNA and CDR2 SNTAGT. V was shortened by 2 bases and J by 4 bases, with 9 bases between the two germline ends. CDR3 size: 13 residues. CDR3 DNA (partial): TGTGCCAGCAGTGACAGGGGCCTATACGAG. It is translated as CASSDRGLYE. The whole CDR3 sequence reads CASSDRGLYEQYF.

This clone occurred many times. The CDR3 is cut off 3 residues early in the read; its end comes from the germline J gene. V gene TRBV29-1 combines with J gene TRBJ2-2, with 10 bases fitting TRBD1. CDR3 length: 14 amino acids. CDR1 SQVTM and CDR2 ANQGSEA come from the germline V gene. The V gene end was trimmed by 7 bases and the J gene end by 5 bases; junction bases not matched to a gene: 7. The DNA read from the CDR3 is TGCAGCGCCCGGGACAGGGGTAGAACCGGGGAG. Its protein product is CSARDRGRTGE. The full CDR3 reads CSARDRGRTGELFF.

This clone occurred many times. The CDR3 loop reads CASSLDSPTDTQYF. The covered CDR3 bases are TGCGCCAGCAGCTTGGACAGTCCCACAGATACG. This chain connects TRBV5-1 to TRBJ2-3; D remains ambiguous. The DNA ends 3 residues before the CDR3 does, and the rest of the CDR3 is filled in from the germline J gene. With 0 bases removed from V and 2 bases from J, the gap between germline ends came to 7 bases. The CDR3 has 14 residues. The V gene's germline CDR1 is SGHRS and CDR2 YFSETQ.

This clone was seen at least ten times. The CDR3 is cut off 3 residues early in the read; its end comes from the germline J gene. This rearrangement joins TRBV7-9 to TRBJ1-4; 9 bases map to TRBD1. Germline V CDR1 and CDR2: SEHNR, FQNEAQ (reference sequence). The CDR3 runs 13 residues. The J segment lost 7 bases and the V segment lost 6 bases, leaving 3 bases of the junction unmatched. The DNA read from the CDR3 is TGTGCCAGCAGAAGGGACAGGGCTGAAAAA. This translates into CASRRDRAEK. The whole CDR3 protein reads CASRRDRAEKLFF.

Many counts were recorded for this clone. The CDR3 goes on 3 residues after the read ends, and that part is filled in from the germline J gene. The rearrangement uses TRBV11-2 and TRBJ2-7; no clear D. V dropped 4 bases and J dropped 1 base, with 11 bases sitting between them. The CDR3 consists of 14 residues. The V gene's germline CDR1 is SGHAT and CDR2 FQNNGV. The CDR3 bases that were read are TGTGCCAGCAGCTCCCCAGGCAGGTCCTACGAG. Translating it yields CASSSPGRSYE. The complete CDR3 reads CASSSPGRSYEQYF.

There are many counts of this clone. The DNA ends 3 residues before the CDR3 does, and the rest of the CDR3 is filled in from the germline J gene. This chain links TRBV20-1 with TRBJ2-5; 11 bases are shared with TRBD2. The trim removed 0 bases at V and 5 bases at J, leaving 14 bases unmatched. CDR1 and CDR2 from the germline V gene are DFQATT and SNEGSKA (reference sequence). The CDR3 has 18 residues. The CDR3 DNA, read in part, is TGCAGTGCTAGAGAGGGTTGGCTAGCGGGAGGAGGCCGTGAGACC. It codes for CSAREGWLAGGGRET. The entire CDR3 reads CSAREGWLAGGGRETQYF.

This clone was recorded many times. The read terminates 3 residues ahead of where the CDR3 ends, so the germline J gene completes it. The chain employs TRBV20-1 and TRBJ2-7; the match to TRBD2 covers 9 bases. V gave up 5 bases and J gave up 0 bases; unmatched junction bases: 5. The CDR3 runs to 14 residues. In germline, CDR1 is DFQATT, CDR2 SNEGSKA (reference sequence). CDR3 residues: CSALTSGRSYEQYF. CDR3 DNA (partial): TGCAGTGCTTTGACTAGCGGACGCTCCTACGAG.

This clone was seen repeatedly, ten times or more. The CDR3 protein is CSALQSSYNSPLHF. Incomplete CDR3 DNA: TGCAGTGCTCTCCAGAGCTCCTATAATTCACCC. V is TRBV20-1 and J is TRBJ1-6; no reliable D call. The read terminates 3 residues before the CDR3 end, so the remaining end is supplied by the germline J gene. Germline V CDR1 and CDR2: DFQATT, SNEGSKA (reference sequence). This CDR3 has 14 residues. Trimming cost V 5 bases and J 0 bases, with 8 bases left between them.

This clone was counted ten times or more. The read halts 3 residues ahead of the CDR3 end, with the missing end drawn from the germline J gene. V and J are TRBV20-1 and TRBJ1-2; D might be TRBD1 (5 bases). V lost 3 bases to trimming and J lost 6 bases, with 11 bases between them. This CDR3 contains 12 residues. The germline V gene encodes CDR1 DFQATT and CDR2 SNEGSKA (reference sequence). CDR3 DNA (partial): TGCAGTGCTAGCAGGGAGGGGAATGGC. It codes for CSASREGNG. The entire CDR3 reads CSASREGNGYTF.

In this sample, this clone turned up many times. Read coverage stops 3 residues before the CDR3 terminus; the germline J gene supplies the remainder. The chain is built from TRBV7-8 and TRBJ1-6; TRBD1 matches at 8 bases. Germline V CDR1 and CDR2: SGHVS, FQNEAQ. The CDR3 is made up of 14 amino acids. J lost 9 bases, V lost 5 bases, and 6 bases had no gene match. Incomplete CDR3 DNA: TGTGCCAGCAGCACAGGACAGGGAAGTTCACCC. This sequence encodes CASSTGQGSSP. The whole CDR3 sequence is CASSTGQGSSPLHF.

This clone was seen at least ten times. The read falls 3 residues short of the CDR3 end, and the missing part is taken from the germline J gene. The chain has TRBV11-2 and TRBJ2-4; tentative D call: TRBD1 (5 bases). Trimming removed 2 bases at V and 8 bases at J, with 10 bases between. The CDR3 is 13 amino acids. Germline CDR1 SGHAT, CDR2 FQNNGV. CDR3 loop: CASSLSSRDIQYF. CDR3 DNA (partial): TGTGCCAGCAGCTTAAGTAGCAGGGACATT.

There are many counts of this clone. The read ends 3 residues shy of where the CDR3 ends; the end is completed using the germline J gene. This rearrangement joins TRBV18 to TRBJ1-1, with 7 bases fitting TRBD1. This CDR3 is 14 amino acids long. Looked up from germline, CDR1 is KGHSH and CDR2 is LQKENI. V trimming: 2 bases; J trimming: 3 bases; junction bases outside the gene matches: 3. Incomplete CDR3 DNA: TGTGCCAGCTCACCAAGGGGGCAGGACACTGAA. It yields the protein CASSPRGQDTE. The complete CDR3 sequence is CASSPRGQDTEAFF.

This clone was seen at least ten times. Coverage ceases 3 residues before the CDR3 finishes, and the germline J gene fills in the end. The chain employs TRBV15 and TRBJ2-5, with 15 bases matching TRBD2. Per the germline V gene, CDR1 is LNHNV and CDR2 is YYDKDF (reference sequence). This CDR3 is 13 amino acids long. The trim removed 8 bases at V and 5 bases at J, leaving 0 bases unmatched. The CDR3 bases that were read are TGTGCCACCGGACTAGCGGGAGGGGAGACC. Translated: CATGLAGGET. The whole CDR3 is CATGLAGGETQYF.

This clone has at least ten counts. The read comes to an end 3 residues before the CDR3 does, leaving the germline J gene to fill in the end. The chain has TRBV20-1 and TRBJ2-3; 11 bases fit TRBD1. Germline CDR1 DFQATT, CDR2 SNEGSKA (reference sequence). The CDR3 has 13 amino acids. V gave up 6 bases and J gave up 5 bases; unmatched junction bases: 4. CDR3 DNA (partial): TGCAGTGCCAGGGACAGGGGGATAGATACG. Protein sequence: CSARDRGIDT. The whole CDR3 is CSARDRGIDTQYF.

In its sample, this clone is medium-sized (0.01 to 0.1%). CDR3 in amino acids: CSARVANTDTQYF. The sequenced part of the CDR3 DNA is TGCAGTGCTAGAGTAGCGAACACAGATACG. The rearrangement joins TRBV20-1 to TRBJ2-3; the D gene is possibly TRBD2 (5 bases). The CDR3 end is not reached by the read, which stops 3 residues before it; the germline J gene fills it in. The V gene's germline CDR1 is DFQATT and CDR2 SNEGSKA (reference sequence). V shed 1 base and J shed 2 bases, with 7 bases lying between them. The CDR3 has 13 residues.

This clone was seen at least ten times. The read terminates 3 residues before the CDR3 end, so the remaining end is supplied by the germline J gene. The rearrangement joins TRBV30 to TRBJ2-2, with D possibly being TRBD1 (5 bases). The germline gives CDR1 GTSNPN, CDR2 SVGIG (reference sequence). The CDR3 contains 16 residues. V was clipped by 1 base and J by 2 bases, with 14 bases between them. The CDR3: CAWSGFWGGNTGELFF. The CDR3 DNA, read in part, is TGTGCCTGGAGTGGATTCTGGGGCGGTAACACCGGGGAG.

This clone has at least ten counts. The read terminates 3 residues before the CDR3 end, so the remaining end is supplied by the germline J gene. The J gene is TRBJ1-4, the V gene TRBV20-1; D perhaps matches TRBD1 (5 bases). V lost 6 bases to trimming and J lost 8 bases, with 16 bases between them. CDR1 and CDR2 (germline): DFQATT, SNEGSKA (reference sequence). The CDR3 totals 13 residues. CDR3 loop: CSAEGQVGEKLFF. CDR3 DNA (partial): TGCAGTGCCGAGGGGCAGGTTGGCGAAAAA.

This clone was detected many times. The read is 3 residues too short to cover the CDR3 end, so that end is filled in from the germline J gene. The sample holds other DNA sequences that translate to the same CDR3. The chain has TRBV4-2 and TRBJ2-7; 11 nucleotides agree with TRBD1. Germline values: CDR1 LGHNA, CDR2 YNFKEQ. The CDR3 spans 14 residues. V was clipped by 4 bases and J by 4 bases; unmatched bases: 3. The CDR3 sequence: CASSRGQGAYEQYF. CDR3 DNA, as far as it was read: TGTGCCAGCAGCCGAGGACAGGGGGCTTACGAG.

This clone occurred many times. Coverage ceases 3 residues before the CDR3 finishes, and the germline J gene fills in the end. The chain is built from TRBV19 and TRBJ2-1; 11 bases fit TRBD2. Germline V lookup: CDR1 LNHDA, CDR2 SQIVND (reference sequence). There are 16 residues in the CDR3. The V and J ends lost 6 bases and 7 bases, in that order; junction bases with no gene match: 11. The CDR3 is CASSPLTSGSKNEQFF. Partial CDR3 DNA: TGTGCCAGTAGCCCCCTTACTAGCGGGAGTAAAAATGAG.

This clone occurred many times. The CDR3 spells CSASPTGESGNTIYF. The covered CDR3 bases are TGCAGTGCTAGCCCGACAGGGGAGTCTGGAAACACC. V and J are TRBV20-1 and TRBJ1-3, with TRBD1 matching 8 bases. The read finishes 3 residues shy of the CDR3 end, and the germline J gene is used to complete it. Germline V gene data show CDR1 as DFQATT and CDR2 as SNEGSKA (reference sequence). There are 15 residues in the CDR3. V lost 3 bases, J lost 1 base, and 5 bases stayed unmatched.

At least ten counts were recorded for this clone. The read is 3 residues too short to cover the CDR3 end, so that end is filled in from the germline J gene. The V and J genes are TRBV5-5 and TRBJ1-1; 7 bases map to TRBD1. There are 15 residues in the CDR3. Germline trimming cut 3 bases from V and 1 base from J; bases unmatched to any gene: 6. Per the germline V gene, CDR1 is SGHKS and CDR2 is YYEKEE (reference sequence). The DNA read from the CDR3 is TGTGCCAGCAGCTGGGCGACAGGGACGAACACTGAA. Translating it yields CASSWATGTNTE. The entire CDR3 protein is CASSWATGTNTEAFF.

This clone was counted many times. The CDR3 end falls 3 residues outside the read, so it is completed with the germline J gene. The genes are TRBV6-4 and TRBJ2-7; D remains unclear. CDR3 size: 13 residues. Germline CDR1 reads MRHNA; CDR2 reads SNTAGT. Deletions cut 4 bases from V and 1 base from J, with 8 bases between. Partial CDR3 DNA: TGTGCCAGCAGTGTAGCACCATCCTACGAG. Its translation is CASSVAPSYE. The complete CDR3 protein is CASSVAPSYEQYF.